This T cell receptor beta chain was identified in a study of metastatic and nonmetastatic thyroid tumors. In the study overall: A comparison of repertoires was made across blood and tumor or nodule tissue from malignant and benign thyroid patients. Study-wide results and limits: Within blood and tumor, benign nodules reportedly had significantly lower TCR beta diversity than malignant thyroid tumors did.

The V segment lost 4 bases and the J segment 5 bases; nucleotides outside the gene matches: 12. In germline, CDR1 is MNHNS, CDR2 SASEGT. The CDR3 contains 17 residues. As processed by the authors: CDR3 was compared across clinicopathological groups, and the resulting differences were used to build a distant-metastasis classifier for papillary thyroid cancer. MiXCR reprocessed the PCR reads for TCRdb. These V and J calls derive from TCRdb rather than the authors' analysis. The table records over 11,000 clones, roughly 30% of them present only once. Every patient underwent thyroid surgery untreated. This clone rates as medium-sized (0.01 to 0.1%). The antigen is undetermined.

The sample was tumor tissue. The gene calls are TRBV6-1 and TRBJ2-1; 9 nucleotides line up with TRBD2. This receptor was obtained from a female donor with papillary thyroid cancer or a benign thyroid nodule (not recorded which). Some clones in this sample may be carry-over from other donors' samples. This chain's CDR3 is CASSGVSGSPGHNEQFF. Here the CDR3 DNA reads TGTGCCAGCAGTGGGGTTAGCGGGAGTCCCGGCCACAATGAGCAGTTCTTC.